Each of the 29 T cell receptor beta chains below was sequenced from the same sample in a study of tumor-infiltrating lymphocytes in primary liver carcinoma. A constant-region primer primed TCR beta cDNA synthesis from roughly 520 ng of total RNA. Library construction for TCR beta comprised three nested multiplex PCR rounds performed with slightly modified ARM-PCR. A C-beta reverse primer and TRBV1-TRBV30 forward primers served in each of the first two PCR rounds, at 10 cycles apiece. TCRdb independently ran MiXCR on the multiplex PCR reads; one entry per CDR3 protein. This sample carries more than 70,000 distinct CDR3 sequences, approximately 77% of them seen once, and the ten largest clones take roughly a fifth. Co-extraction of RNA and DNA was performed on 20-30 mg of unsorted bulk tissue. The sequenced sample was liver tumor tissue from sampling region 1. The sample's subset: tumor region T1, superior pole. These TCRs come from a man between 40 and 49 years old with primary liver carcinoma and hepatitis B virus infection.

Points on this clonotype: At one boundary the junction diverges from the germline segment, which might be a read error. The chain links TRBV6-5 to TRBJ2-1; 8 positions match TRBD1. The CDR3 contains 17 residues. Germline V gives CDR1 MNHEY, CDR2 SVGAGI. The CDR3 bases are TGTGCCAGCAGTCCCCGTACCCCAGGACAGGGCTGCAATGAGCAGCTCTTC. Protein: CASSPRTPGQGCNEQLF.

Worth noting for this clonotype: Sequence at one end of the junction differs from germline and may be a read error. CDR3 protein: CANSETSTVSTDTQYF. The CDR3 nucleotides read TGTGCCAACAGTGAAACTAGCACTGTTAGCACAGATACGCAGTATTTT. The chain joins TRBV6-1 to TRBJ2-3; D may be TRBD2 (6 bases). The germline V gene encodes CDR1 MNHNS and CDR2 SASEGT. This CDR3 region has 16 residues.

A note on this clonotype: The junction shows a germline mismatch at one end, possibly a read error. The rearrangement uses TRBV12-3 or TRBV12-4 and TRBJ2-7, with TRBD2 as a possible D gene (6 bases). The CDR3 consists of 16 residues. This CDR3 reads CASTLLAGRPPYEQYF. The CDR3 DNA reads TGTGCCAGCACTTTATTGGCGGGACGGCCTCCCTACGAGCAGTACTTC.

With regard to this clonotype: This may be a read error, as it is one base from a much larger clone. The gene calls are TRBV5-1 and TRBJ1-2; D is unresolved. Germline lookup yields CDR1 SGHRS and CDR2 YFSETQ. The V end lost 3 bases, the J end lost 7 bases, and 10 bases lay between the germline ends. This CDR3 is built from 12 residues. The chain's CDR3 is CASSSTALGYTF. The CDR3, as DNA: TGCGCCAGCAGCTCCACGGCCCTTGGCTACACCTTC.

Worth noting for this clonotype: One junction end disagrees with the germline gene, perhaps due to a read error. V usage is TRBV11-1 and J usage is TRBJ2-7; 7 bases are a match to TRBD1. Germline V gene data show CDR1 as SGHAT and CDR2 as FQDESV (reference sequence). The CDR3 is 14 amino acids. The DNA of the CDR3 is TGTGCCAGCAGCTCAAGGATAGGGGGCGACGAGCGGTACTTC. The encoded protein is CASSSRIGGDERYF. The full variable domain, completed using reference TRBV11-1 and TRBJ2-7, is EAEVAQSPRYKITEKSQAVAFWCDPISGHATLYWYRQILGQGPELLVQFQDESVVDDSQLPKDRFSAERLKGVDSTLKIQPAELGDSAMYLCASSSRIGGDERYFGPGTRLTVT.

With respect to this clonotype: Likely a read error: the CDR3 ends without its conserved phenylalanine or tryptophan. No DNA is shown, since the ends of the CDR3 on it are uncertain; the CDR3 is the one TCRdb lists. J is TRBJ2-3 and V is TRBV11-2. The CDR3 length equals 13 residues, ends included. CDR1 SGHAT and CDR2 FQNNGV come from the germline V gene. The CDR3 sequence: CASSSYGADMRYL.

A word on this clonotype: The junction differs from germline at one of its ends, possibly a read error. The chain is built from TRBV28 and TRBJ1-6; D is possibly TRBD1 (5 bases). Germline CDR1 reads MDHEN; CDR2 reads SYDVKM. The CDR3 runs 15 residues. Here the CDR3 DNA reads TGTGCCAGCAGTTTTGGGGGGTTGTATAATTCACCCCTCCGCTTT. Its protein is CASSFGGLYNSPLRF.

Notes on this clonotype: The junction departs from the called germline gene at one end, perhaps through a read error. This chain connects TRBV30 to TRBJ2-2, with TRBD2 as a possible D gene (5 bases). CDR3 size: 14 residues. CDR1 and CDR2 (germline): GTSNPN, SVGIG (reference sequence). CDR3 loop: CACSVQRNTGEMFF. The CDR3 nucleotides are TGTGCCTGCAGTGTTCAGAGGAACACCGGGGAGATGTTTTTT.

This clonotype has more than one count but fewer than ten. The genes are TRBV11-2 and TRBJ2-1; D gene unclear. This CDR3 region has 14 residues. Per the germline V gene, CDR1 is SGHAT and CDR2 is FQNNGV. CDR3 sequence reads: CISNSAAGGNEQFF. The CDR3 nucleotides read TGTATCAGCAACTCCGCTGCAGGCGGTAATGAGCAGTTCTTC.

This clonotype was observed a few times. This rearrangement joins TRBV11-2 to TRBJ2-5; D gene ambiguous. The V and J ends lost 8 bases and 4 bases respectively, with 11 bases between them. Looked up from germline, CDR1 is SGHAT and CDR2 is FQNNGV. CDR3 size: 12 residues. For the CDR3, the DNA is TGTGCCAGCGAGAAATGGGGAGAGACCCAGTACTTC. This encodes CASEKWGETQYF. The full variable domain, rest sourced from reference TRBV11-2 and TRBJ2-5, is EAGVAQSPRYKIIEKRQSVAFWCNPISGHATLYWYQQILGQGPKLLIQFQNNGVVDDSQLPKDRFSAERLKGVDSTLKIQPAKLEDSAVYLCASEKWGETQYFGPGTRLLVL.

This clonotype was found once. Relative to the germline gene, one junction end is altered; a read error may explain this. The chain is built from TRBV6-6 and TRBJ2-2, with a tentative D call TRBD2 (7 bases). Per the germline V gene, CDR1 is MNHNY and CDR2 is SVGAGI (reference sequence). This CDR3 comprises 13 residues. The CDR3 DNA is TGTGCCAGCAGTTATCCGGGGGGCGGGGAGCCGATTTTT. It translates to CASSYPGGGEPIF.

This clonotype was seen once. V and J are TRBV28 and TRBJ2-3, with a tentative D call TRBD1 (6 bases). This CDR3 region has 12 residues. Per germline, CDR1 MDHEN and CDR2 SYDVKM. Trimming pared 4 bases from V and 11 bases from J, leaving 13 bases between. CDR3 amino acids: CASSSSRGGQYF. DNA for the CDR3: TGTGCCAGCAGTTCCAGCAGAGGGGGGCAGTATTTT.

In this sample, this clonotype turned up a few times. V is TRBV11-2 and J is TRBJ2-7; D unresolved. The germline V and J ends were trimmed by 4 bases and 3 bases, with 19 bases remaining between them. The CDR3 totals 16 residues. The V gene's germline CDR1 is SGHAT and CDR2 FQNNGV. The CDR3 DNA is TGTGCCAGCAGCTATAGGGCTAGGCAGGACGTCTACGAGCAGTACTTC. Its protein product is CASSYRARQDVYEQYF.

The chain combines TRBV11-2 with TRBJ2-7; the D gene is possibly TRBD1 (5 bases). The CDR3 consists of 15 residues. V was shortened by 7 bases and J by 0 bases, with 16 bases between the two germline ends. Germline V gives CDR1 SGHAT, CDR2 FQNNGV. In nucleotides, the CDR3 is TGTGCCAGCAACTACCATCTAGACAGCTCCTACGAGCAGTACTTC. Its translation: CASNYHLDSSYEQYF.

In its sample, this clonotype was seen a few times. A much larger clone differs from this one at a single base, so this may be a read error. The rearrangement links TRBV5-4 to TRBJ2-2; tentatively, D is TRBD2 (6 bases). In germline, CDR1 is SGHNT, CDR2 YYREEE (reference sequence). V dropped 3 bases and J dropped 7 bases, with 19 bases sitting between them. CDR3 length: 16 residues. The CDR3 nucleotides are TGTGCCAGCAGCTCTGGACTAAGTGGGAGGATCGGGGAGCTGTTTTTT. This encodes CASSSGLSGRIGELFF.

To note about this clonotype: In this CDR3 the conserved last residue, phenylalanine or tryptophan, is missing, so a read error is likely. No DNA is shown, since the ends of the CDR3 on it are uncertain; the CDR3 is the one TCRdb lists. The rearrangement joins TRBV6-6 to TRBJ2-2; TRBD1 is the table's D call and was not checked against the DNA. Including both end residues, the CDR3 is 14 amino acids long. Germline assignment: CDR1 MNHNY and CDR2 SVGAGI (reference sequence). The CDR3 spells CASRGRTNTGEMFL.

As regards this clonotype: Germline is not matched at one junction end, which may reflect a read error. The CDR3 sequence is CIVEPGIGSEQFF. CDR3 DNA sequence: TGCATCGTTGAACCGGGAATAGGTAGTGAGCAGTTCTTC. This chain connects TRBV29-1 to TRBJ2-1, with D perhaps matching TRBD2 (5 bases). The CDR3 has 13 residues. The V gene's germline CDR1 is SQVTM and CDR2 ANQGSEA.

This clonotype was counted once. The germline gene is not matched at one end of the junction; a read error may be the cause. This chain uses TRBV29-1 with TRBJ1-1; weak D call: TRBD1 (5 bases). The CDR3 loop spans 12 amino acids. Germline V lookup: CDR1 SQVTM, CDR2 ANQGSEA. In DNA form, the CDR3 reads TGCAGCGTTGGTGGGGTGGACACTGAAGGTTTCTTT. The encoded protein is CSVGGVDTEGFF. The full variable domain, completed using reference TRBV29-1 and TRBJ1-1, is SAVISQKPSRDICQRGTSLTIQCQVDSQVTMMFWYRQQPGQSLTLIATANQGSEATYESGFVIDKFPISRPNLTFSTLTVSNMSPEDSSIYLCSVGGVDTEGFFGQGTRLTVV.

About this clonotype: A much more abundant neighbour one base away suggests this may be a read error. The V call is TRBV28, the J call TRBJ2-1; 7 nucleotides match TRBD2. V gave up 7 bases and J gave up 10 bases; unmatched junction bases: 10. The CDR3 extends over 13 amino acids. Germline loops: CDR1 MDHEN, CDR2 SYDVKM. The DNA for the CDR3 is TGTGCCAGCATTTCCACGGGGGGTCACGAGCAGTTCTTC. Residues: CASISTGGHEQFF.

A word on this clonotype: The junction departs from germline at one end; a sequencing error may be responsible. The J gene is TRBJ1-2, the V gene TRBV29-1; D is undetermined. This CDR3 region has 12 residues. Germline V gene data show CDR1 as SQVTM and CDR2 as ANQGSEA. The CDR3 sequence: CSVWISEVGYTF. Here the CDR3 DNA reads TGCAGTGTTTGGATATCGGAGGTTGGCTACACTTTC.

Comment on this clonotype: The junction differs from germline at one of its ends, possibly a read error. The J gene is TRBJ2-5, the V gene TRBV11-2; the D gene is possibly TRBD2 (5 bases). Looked up from germline, CDR1 is SGHAT and CDR2 is FQNNGV. CDR3 length equals 15 residues. As DNA, the CDR3 is TGTGTCAGCAGCTTCCTCGTACTGGGGAGAGAGACCCAGTACTTC. Translation: CVSSFLVLGRETQYF.

Notes on this clonotype: Mismatch with germline at one junction end may stem from a read error. The chain employs TRBV29-1 and TRBJ2-3, with TRBD2 matching 13 bases. Looked up from germline, CDR1 is SQVTM and CDR2 is ANQGSEA. The CDR3 sequence is 15 residues long. Written as DNA, the CDR3 is TGCAGTGTTGAACTAGCGGGAGGGCGGACAGATACGCAGTATTTT. This gives the protein CSVELAGGRTDTQYF.

About this clonotype itself: The conserved phenylalanine or tryptophan is not found at the CDR3 terminus, so this likely reflects a read error. This sequence joins TRBV6-1 and TRBJ1-5; D is possibly TRBD1 (5 bases). The CDR3 has 15 amino acids. From germline, CDR1 is MNHNS and CDR2 SASEGT. CDR3 residues: CVTLSQGGSNQPQHL. DNA for the CDR3: TGTGTCACCCTCTCTCAGGGAGGCAGCAATCAGCCCCAGCATTTA.

On this clonotype itself: This CDR3 fails to terminate in the conserved phenylalanine or tryptophan, so it likely reflects a read error. The DNA is left out, because the CDR3 cannot be placed on it with certainty; the CDR3 is given as TCRdb lists it. The chain employs TRBV29-1 and TRBJ2-5; the table names TRBD1, a call not compared with the DNA. Germline V CDR1 and CDR2: SQVTM, ANQGSEA. The CDR3 contains 12 residues when both ends are counted. Here the CDR3 reads CCVEGGGKTQHI.

This clonotype showed up many times. V usage is TRBV12-3 or TRBV12-4 and J usage is TRBJ2-4; 8 nucleotides match TRBD2. The V segment lost 2 bases and the J segment 8 bases; nucleotides outside the gene matches: 2. This CDR3 has 13 amino acids. CDR3 nucleotides: TGTGCCAGCAGTTTAAACGGGGGGGACATTCAGTACTTC. Its protein is CASSLNGGDIQYF.

As concerns this clonotype: An end of the junction does not agree with germline; a read error may underlie this. V and J are TRBV29-1 and TRBJ2-3; possibly TRBD2 for D (5 bases). This CDR3 has 13 residues. Germline-derived CDR1 and CDR2 are SQVTM and ANQGSEA. Here the CDR3 DNA reads TGCAGCGTTGAAGATAATAGCGCAGATATGCAGTATTTT. The encoded protein is CSVEDNSADMQYF.

With regard to this clonotype: At one end the junction does not follow the germline gene, possibly because of a read error. CDR3 in DNA: TGCGCCAGCAGCCGTGACTTGCGGTCCTCCTACAGTGAGCAGTTCTTC. Residues: CASSRDLRSSYSEQFF. This chain connects TRBV5-1 to TRBJ2-1; no firm D call. Germline V gene data show CDR1 as SGHRS and CDR2 as YFSETQ. The CDR3 contains 16 residues.

This clonotype came up many times. The genes are TRBV12-3 or TRBV12-4 and TRBJ2-3, with 12 positions matching TRBD2. The CDR3 runs to 15 residues. The J segment lost 1 base and the V segment lost 6 bases, leaving 2 bases of the junction unmatched. The CDR3, as DNA: TGTGCCAGCAGCCGACTAGCGGGAGGCACAGATACGCAGTATTTT. Translated: CASSRLAGGTDTQYF.

As concerns this clonotype: Relative to the germline gene, one junction end is altered; a read error may explain this. The V and J genes are TRBV11-2 and TRBJ2-7, with 12 bases lining up with TRBD2. Germline-derived CDR1 and CDR2 are SGHAT and FQNNGV. The CDR3 consists of 18 residues. The CDR3, as DNA: TGTGCCAGCAGCTTATCCGTCGGACTAGCGGGAAGGGGGTACGAGCGGTACTTC. This gives the protein CASSLSVGLAGRGYERYF.